A selection of T cell receptor beta chains follows, all from one sample in a study of T cells in localized non-small cell lung cancer. Profiled with immunoSEQ multiplex PCR; TCRdb holds only in-frame clones, not every one. The table includes tens of thousands of clones, approximately 87% detected once. Material: peripheral blood, obtained before any cancer treatment. The receptors shown here come from a woman aged 35 to 70 with stage I lung adenocarcinoma. The CDR3 runs from the conserved cysteine through the conserved F or W. Fields, in order: J gene, D gene, clone size, V gene, CDR3 protein, CDR3 DNA. The D gene is left open where the match is weak. A clone size is listed for some rows: how often the clone was seen (once, few, many), or a class if it is expanded.

TRBJ2-4	-	-	TRBV28	CASSPLVGWAKNIQYF	TGTGCCAGCAGTCCCCTGGTAGGCTGGGCCAAAAACATTCAGTACTTC
TRBJ1-1	-	-	TRBV19	CASSIFGGNTEAFF	TGTGCCAGTAGTATATTCGGGGGAAACACTGAAGCTTTCTTT
TRBJ2-2	-	-	TRBV2	CASKRDILNTGELFF	TGTGCCAGCAAGAGGGACATACTGAACACCGGGGAGCTGTTTTTT
TRBJ2-4	-	-	TRBV6-4	CASSDGGDRPKYF	TGTGCCAGCAGTGACGGGGGGGACAGACCAAAGTACTTC
TRBJ2-3	-	-	TRBV18	CASSPSRGDTQYF	TGTGCCAGCTCACCATCTAGAGGAGATACGCAGTATTTT
TRBJ2-5	TRBD1	-	TRBV7-7	CASSLDRGLGETQYF	TGTGCTAGCAGCTTAGACAGGGGACTGGGGGAGACCCAGTACTTC
TRBJ1-3	TRBD1	-	TRBV28	CASSFPTGGRNTIYF	TGTGCCAGCAGTTTCCCGACAGGGGGCAGGAACACCATATATTTT
TRBJ2-7	-	-	TRBV7-2	CASSGTGWTRESYEQYF	TGTGCCAGCAGCGGGACAGGATGGACTAGAGAATCCTACGAGCAGTACTTC
TRBJ2-3	TRBD2	once	TRBV9	CASSVGLADSTDTQYF	TGTGCCAGCAGCGTAGGACTAGCGGATAGCACAGATACGCAGTATTTT
TRBJ2-5	TRBD1	once	TRBV18	CASSPQTGYQETQYF	TGTGCCAGCTCACCACAGACAGGGTACCAAGAGACCCAGTACTTC
TRBJ2-3	-	-	TRBV7-2	CASSSHLTDTQYF	TGTGCCAGCAGCTCCCACCTCACAGATACGCAGTATTTT
TRBJ1-2	TRBD1	-	TRBV5-5	CASSQTGVRDGYTF	TGTGCCAGCAGCCAGACAGGGGTTAGGGATGGCTACACCTTC
TRBJ2-7	TRBD2	-	TRBV4-3	CASSRGTSGNYEQYF	TGCGCCAGCAGCCGAGGGACTAGCGGAAACTACGAGCAGTACTTC
TRBJ2-2	TRBD1	once	TRBV7-7	CASSSGTGTGELFF	TGTGCCAGCAGCTCCGGGACAGGGACCGGGGAGCTGTTTTTT
TRBJ1-2	-	once	TRBV19	CASSIGVGSGGYTF	TGTGCCAGTAGTATAGGTGTGGGAAGCGGAGGCTACACCTTC
TRBJ1-5	TRBD1	once	TRBV12-5	CASGSTGPQPQHF	TGTGCTAGTGGCTCGACAGGGCCTCAGCCCCAGCATTTT
TRBJ1-3	-	-	TRBV7-8	CASSLAGMKYSGNTIYF	TGTGCCAGCAGCTTAGCCGGTATGAAATACTCTGGAAACACCATATATTTT
TRBJ1-5	-	-	TRBV19	CASNGSNQPQHF	TGTGCCAGTAATGGGAGCAATCAGCCCCAGCATTTT
TRBJ1-5	TRBD1	-	TRBV6-5	CASSYSPQGDQPQHF	TGTGCCAGCAGTTACTCGCCGCAGGGGGATCAGCCCCAGCATTTT
TRBJ2-5	-	once	TRBV10-3	CAISEWGQGGTQYF	TGTGCCATCAGTGAATGGGGCCAGGGAGGGACCCAGTACTTC
TRBJ2-5	-	-	TRBV5-5	CASTFSGDETQYF	TGTGCCAGCACCTTCTCGGGAGACGAGACCCAGTACTTC
TRBJ1-2	-	-	TRBV20-1	CSARDQVNYTF	TGCAGTGCTAGAGATCAAGTGAACTACACCTTC
TRBJ1-1	-	-	TRBV7-8	CASSLNPWSTEAFF	TGTGCCAGCAGCCTAAACCCGTGGTCCACTGAAGCTTTCTTT
TRBJ2-7	-	-	TRBV6-5	CASNPTGGRTYEQYF	TGTGCCAGCAACCCCACGGGCGGGCGAACCTACGAGCAGTACTTC
TRBJ2-3	TRBD1	-	TRBV11-1	CASSLARWGQGFTDTQYF	TGTGCCAGCAGCTTAGCTCGTTGGGGACAGGGATTCACAGATACGCAGTATTTT
TRBJ2-2	-	-	TRBV30	CACPGSFRELFF	TGTGCCTGTCCGGGGTCCTTTCGGGAGCTGTTTTTT
TRBJ1-1	-	-	TRBV6-1	CASRRPYVNTEAFF	TGTGCCAGCAGACGCCCCTACGTAAACACTGAAGCTTTCTTT
TRBJ2-1	TRBD2	-	TRBV2	CASIFERGNNEQFF	TGTGCCTCTATCTTCGAGCGGGGAAACAATGAGCAGTTCTTC
TRBJ2-3	-	-	TRBV29-1	CSVVGDSTDTQYF	TGCAGCGTTGTGGGCGATAGCACAGATACGCAGTATTTT
TRBJ1-2	TRBD1	-	TRBV7-9	CASSRTGTGVIGGYTF	TGTGCCAGCAGCCGTACCGGGACAGGGGTTATCGGTGGCTACACCTTC
TRBJ1-1	-	-	TRBV7-9	CASSLEEGQGNTEAFF	TGTGCCAGCAGCTTAGAGGAGGGGCAGGGGAACACTGAAGCTTTCTTT
TRBJ2-1	-	medium-sized	TRBV5-4	CASSAQQGSRHEQFF	TGTGCCAGCAGCGCGCAACAGGGTTCGAGACATGAGCAGTTCTTC
TRBJ1-5	TRBD1	-	TRBV27	CASSLGAPDRSNQPQHF	TGTGCCAGCAGTCTAGGGGCCCCGGACAGGAGCAATCAGCCCCAGCATTTT
TRBJ1-1	-	-	TRBV18	CASSDIQASTGAEAFF	TGTGCCAGCTCTGATATCCAGGCCTCGACGGGGGCTGAAGCTTTCTTT
TRBJ2-7	-	few	TRBV18	CASSGLSRNEQYF	TGTGCCAGCTCAGGACTTAGTAGGAACGAGCAGTACTTC
TRBJ2-7	-	-	TRBV4-2	CASSPSGTEQYF	TGTGCCAGCAGTCCCTCGGGAACCGAGCAGTACTTC
TRBJ2-7	-	-	TRBV5-1	CASSLSGANPVIYNSTKQYF	TGCGCCAGCAGCTTGTCTGGGGCTAACCCGGTTATCTATAACTCTACGAAGCAGTACTTC
TRBJ1-5	-	-	TRBV7-9	CASSTASTPQHF	TGTGCCAGCAGCACCGCCTCTACGCCCCAGCATTTT
TRBJ2-3	TRBD2	-	TRBV6-1	CASCRRGMSDTQYF	TGTGCCAGCTGTAGGCGGGGGATGTCAGATACGCAGTATTTT
TRBJ1-1	-	-	TRBV5-6	CASSLIGEAFF	TGTGCCAGCAGCTTGATTGGTGAAGCTTTCTTT
TRBJ2-7	-	-	TRBV7-9	CASSPGRGTTRDEQYF	TGTGCCAGCAGCCCAGGGCGGGGGACAACCCGAGACGAGCAGTACTTC
TRBJ2-7	-	-	TRBV15	CATSRRSSYEQYF	TGTGCCACCAGCAGGCGGTCCTCCTACGAGCAGTACTTC
TRBJ2-7	-	-	TRBV10-2	CASHSGLSSYEQYF	TGCGCCAGCCATTCGGGATTGAGCTCCTACGAGCAGTACTTC
TRBJ2-5	-	once	TRBV20-1	CSARQKGTQYF	TGCAGTGCCAGACAGAAGGGGACCCAGTACTTC
TRBJ2-1	-	-	TRBV9	CASSPDTYNEQFF	TGTGCCAGCAGCCCCGACACCTACAATGAGCAGTTCTTC
TRBJ2-1	-	-	TRBV4-2	CASSQGIRVHEQFF	TGTGCCAGCAGCCAAGGTATTCGAGTGCATGAGCAGTTCTTC
TRBJ2-1	-	-	TRBV7-2	CASSFAVPAPNEQFF	TGTGCCAGCAGCTTCGCCGTCCCGGCTCCCAATGAGCAGTTCTTC
TRBJ2-3	-	-	TRBV11-2	CASSWRTVQSSTDTQYF	TGTGCCAGCAGCTGGCGTACAGTGCAGTCTAGCACAGATACGCAGTATTTT
TRBJ1-2	-	-	TRBV30	CAWNKNGYTF	TGTGCCTGGAATAAGAATGGCTACACCTTC
TRBJ2-2	-	-	TRBV6-1	CAARVPVPGELFF	TGTGCCGCCCGGGTACCGGTGCCCGGGGAGCTGTTTTTT
TRBJ2-1	-	-	TRBV7-3	CASSSLPTTRNEQFF	TGTGCCAGCAGCTCCCTCCCGACTACTCGAAATGAGCAGTTCTTC
TRBJ2-5	-	few	TRBV7-9	CASSRQGLPQETQYF	TGTGCCAGCAGCAGACAGGGACTCCCACAAGAGACCCAGTACTTC
TRBJ1-1	-	-	TRBV5-4	CASSRQGRGEAFF	TGTGCCAGCAGCCGGCAGGGGCGGGGGGAAGCTTTCTTT
TRBJ2-5	-	-	TRBV7-2	CASSVMLQETQYF	TGTGCCAGCAGCGTAATGCTGCAAGAGACCCAGTACTTC
TRBJ2-6	TRBD2	once	TRBV7-2	CASSPAGYSGANVLTF	TGTGCCAGCAGCCCAGCGGGATACTCTGGGGCCAACGTCCTGACTTTC
TRBJ2-1	TRBD2	-	TRBV19	CASSTTSGNYNEQFF	TGTGCCAGTAGTACGACTAGCGGGAACTACAATGAGCAGTTCTTC
TRBJ2-1	-	-	TRBV5-1	CASSLRVGYEQFF	TGCGCCAGCAGCTTGAGGGTCGGGTATGAGCAGTTCTTC
TRBJ1-2	TRBD1	-	TRBV30	CAWSSRLTGDAYGYTF	TGTGCCTGGAGTAGTCGTCTGACAGGGGATGCCTATGGCTACACCTTC
TRBJ2-4	-	-	TRBV5-4	CASSEGDIAKNIQYF	TGTGCCAGCAGCGAAGGGGATATAGCCAAAAACATTCAGTACTTC